The sequence of this TCR beta chain was determined in a study of Ad26.COV2.S vaccination and SARS-CoV-2 variants. On the study more broadly: The study gave Ad26.COV2.S intramuscularly, once or twice 56 days apart. Findings of the study overall: Vaccinated and placebo-treated recipients had similar non-spike TCR breadth.

TCRdb's table, derived via immunoSEQ multiplex PCR, lists solely in-frame clones and lacks some. This sample carries approximately 400,000 clones, roughly 81% of them seen once, and the ten largest clones take about 3.5%. Treatment specified: some 19 received Ad26.COV2.S at low or high dose, single or two shots; roughly five received placebo; per-sample allocation not given. The study sampled participants on day 63 after the first vaccine or placebo injection. Whoever gave the sample was an adult aged 18-55 years in Boston. It was Wuhan-strain SARS-CoV-2 spike that the Ad26 vaccine vector expressed. On this clone itself: Its antigen is not known.

Germline assignment: CDR1 SGHVS and CDR2 FNYEAQ. The CDR3 consists of 14 residues. Trimming left V 2 bases short and J 4 bases short, with 12 bases between. The sequenced sample was peripheral blood, obtained in a trial of Ad26.COV2.S vaccine versus placebo. The genes are TRBV7-6 and TRBJ2-7, with unresolved D. The TCR comes from a person between 18 and 65 years old who received the Ad26.COV2.S COVID-19 vaccine or a placebo. CDR3 sequence (DNA): TGTGCCAGCAGCTTATTTAGTAAACCGTACGAGCAGTACTTC. Its translation: CASSLFSKPYEQYF.